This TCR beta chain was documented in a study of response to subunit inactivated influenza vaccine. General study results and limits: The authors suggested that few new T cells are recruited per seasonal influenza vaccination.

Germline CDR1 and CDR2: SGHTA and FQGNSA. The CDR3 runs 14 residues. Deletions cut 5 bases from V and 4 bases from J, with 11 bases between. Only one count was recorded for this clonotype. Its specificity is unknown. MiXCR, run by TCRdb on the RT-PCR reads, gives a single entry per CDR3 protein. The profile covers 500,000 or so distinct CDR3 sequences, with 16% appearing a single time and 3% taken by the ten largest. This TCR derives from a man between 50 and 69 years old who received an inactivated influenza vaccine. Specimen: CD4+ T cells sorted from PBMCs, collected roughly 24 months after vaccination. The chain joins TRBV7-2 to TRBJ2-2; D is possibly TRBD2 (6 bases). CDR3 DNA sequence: TGTGCCAGCAGCCCGGGAGTTTTCACCGGGGAGCTGTTTTTT. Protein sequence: CASSPGVFTGELFF.